The 2 T cell receptor beta chains given below trace back to one sample, sequenced in a study of Ad26.COV2.S vaccination and SARS-CoV-2 variants. Treatment defined: over 15 received Ad26.COV2.S at low or high dose, single or two shots; five or six received placebo; per-sample allocation not given. Day 63 following the first vaccine or placebo injection was when the samples were taken. Method: immunoSEQ multiplex PCR; TCRdb's copy keeps in-frame clones and lacks some. The sample carries hundreds of thousands of clones, roughly 90% recorded once. The sample here was peripheral blood, taken in a trial of Ad26.COV2.S vaccine versus placebo. These receptors were taken from a person between 18 and 60 years old who received the Ad26.COV2.S COVID-19 vaccine or a placebo.

The chain employs TRBV18 and TRBJ2-7, with 7 bases matching TRBD2. The CDR3 spans 14 residues. Germline-derived CDR1 and CDR2 are KGHSH and LQKENI. V trimming: 3 bases; J trimming: 3 bases; junction bases outside the gene matches: 5. The CDR3 is CASSPPGGDYEQYF. The CDR3 DNA is TGTGCCAGCTCACCTCCGGGAGGTGACTACGAGCAGTACTTC.

The sample holds one count of this clone. This rearrangement joins TRBV12-3 or TRBV12-4 to TRBJ2-7, with a possible D match to TRBD2 (5 bases). This CDR3 has 13 residues. V dropped 3 bases and J dropped 1 base, with 7 bases sitting between them. The CDR3 protein is CASSFPGSYEQYF. Written as DNA, the CDR3 is TGTGCCAGCAGTTTTCCGGGATCCTACGAGCAGTACTTC.